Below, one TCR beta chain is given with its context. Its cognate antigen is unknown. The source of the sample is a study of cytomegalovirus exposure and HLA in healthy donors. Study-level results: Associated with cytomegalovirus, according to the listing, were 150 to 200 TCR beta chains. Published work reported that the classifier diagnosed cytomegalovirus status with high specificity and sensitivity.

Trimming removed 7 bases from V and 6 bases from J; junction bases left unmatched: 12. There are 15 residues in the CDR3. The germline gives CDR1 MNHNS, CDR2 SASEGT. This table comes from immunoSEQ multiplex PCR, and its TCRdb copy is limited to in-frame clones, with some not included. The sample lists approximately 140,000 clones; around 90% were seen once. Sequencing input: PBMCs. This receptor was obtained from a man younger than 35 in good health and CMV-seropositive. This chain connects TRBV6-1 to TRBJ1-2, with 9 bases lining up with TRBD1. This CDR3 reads CASTRDRVVVNGYTF. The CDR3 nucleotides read TGTGCCAGCACACGGGACAGGGTCGTCGTAAATGGCTACACCTTC.